Below are 32 T cell receptor beta chains sequenced from a single sample in a study of cytomegalovirus exposure and HLA in healthy donors. PCR was performed using 60 Vbeta and 13 Jbeta primers. Sequencing used immunoSEQ multiplex PCR; TCRdb keeps in-frame clones, though not all of them. The sample lists roughly 140,000 clones, 55% to 85% occurring once. The sample taken for sequencing was PBMCs. These receptors were collected from a man aged 35 to 55 in good health and CMV-seronegative.

CDR3 DNA sequence: TGTGCCAGCTCACCAGGGTCGGGGAGCTCTGGAAACACCATATATTTT. This translates into CASSPGSGSSGNTIYF. J is TRBJ1-3 and V is TRBV18; no reliable D call. CDR3 length equals 16 residues. Germline CDR1 is KGHSH and CDR2 is LQKENI. V was trimmed by 2 bases and J by 0 bases, leaving 11 bases between them.

The chain links TRBV19 to TRBJ2-5; TRBD2 aligns across 10 bases. The junction had 7 bases not matched to a gene; V was cut back by 1 base and J by 5 bases. The CDR3 extends over 16 amino acids. The germline CDR1 and CDR2 sequences are LNHDA and SQIVND (reference sequence). The CDR3 loop is CASSIGGAGGRETQYF. The CDR3 bases are TGTGCCAGTAGTATAGGTGGAGCGGGGGGGCGCGAGACCCAGTACTTC.

This chain links TRBV18 with TRBJ2-5; TRBD2 might be the D (6 bases). Per the germline V gene, CDR1 is KGHSH and CDR2 is LQKENI. V dropped 3 bases and J dropped 5 bases, with 16 bases sitting between them. CDR3 length equals 15 residues. The CDR3 nucleotides read TGTGCCAGCTCACCCGCGCCGGGGGTTTGGGAGACCCAGTACTTC. Residues: CASSPAPGVWETQYF.

There are a few counts of this clone. Other DNA sequences in the sample encode the same CDR3. The genes are TRBV6-4 and TRBJ2-3; 11 bases are a match to TRBD2. The CDR3 consists of 15 residues. V lost 2 bases to trimming and J lost 4 bases; unmatched junction nucleotides: 2. The germline V gene has CDR1 MRHNA and CDR2 SNTAGT. The CDR3 is CASSDGTSGADTQYF. CDR3 nucleotides: TGTGCCAGCAGTGACGGGACTAGCGGCGCAGATACGCAGTATTTT.

This chain uses TRBV5-1 with TRBJ2-3, with a tentative D call TRBD1 (5 bases). V was clipped by 4 bases and J by 0 bases, with 6 bases between them. CDR3 length equals 13 residues. Germline assignment: CDR1 SGHRS and CDR2 YFSETQ. For the CDR3, the DNA is TGCGCCAGCAGCCGACAGAGCACAGATACGCAGTATTTT. Protein: CASSRQSTDTQYF.

Worth noting for this clone: Compared with germline, one end of the junction differs, possibly owing to a read error. CDR3: CASREDRAVSEQYF. The CDR3, as DNA: TGTGCCAGCAGAGAAGACAGGGCGGTAAGCGAGCAGTACTTC. The rearrangement uses TRBV2 and TRBJ2-7; 7 nucleotides match TRBD1. CDR1 is SNHLY and CDR2 is FYNNEI in the germline V gene. The CDR3 contains 14 residues.

The gene calls are TRBV6-1 and TRBJ1-5; no clear D. This CDR3 comprises 14 residues. The germline gives CDR1 MNHNS, CDR2 SASEGT. V dropped 1 base and J dropped 4 bases, with 8 bases sitting between them. The CDR3 is CASSEGHSNQPQHF. DNA for the CDR3: TGTGCCAGCAGTGAAGGACACTCTAATCAGCCCCAGCATTTT.

The chain carries TRBV5-1 and TRBJ1-4, with TRBD1 matching 10 bases. The germline gives CDR1 SGHRS, CDR2 YFSETQ. The CDR3 is made up of 16 amino acids. The V gene end was trimmed by 1 base and the J gene end by 5 bases; junction bases not matched to a gene: 5. CDR3 nucleotide sequence: TGCGCCAGCAGCTTGCGCCCGGGACAGGGGAATGAAAAACTGTTTTTT. As protein: CASSLRPGQGNEKLFF.

This sequence joins TRBV6-1 and TRBJ2-2, with TRBD1 matching over 10 bases. Germline V gene data show CDR1 as MNHNS and CDR2 as SASEGT. V lost 2 bases, J lost 5 bases, and 5 bases stayed unmatched. CDR3 length: 16 amino acids. The CDR3 DNA follows: TGTGCCAGCAGTGAACTCTGGACAGGGGGTACCGGGGAGCTGTTTTTT. It encodes CASSELWTGGTGELFF.

There are a few counts of this clone. This rearrangement joins TRBV4-1 to TRBJ1-2, with D maybe TRBD1 (5 bases). The CDR3 loop spans 14 amino acids. Germline V gene data show CDR1 as MGHRA and CDR2 as YSYEKL. V was trimmed by 6 bases and J by 3 bases, leaving 14 bases between them. The CDR3 is CASSKQGRHYGYTF. CDR3 DNA: TGCGCCAGCAGTAAGCAGGGCAGGCACTATGGCTACACCTTC.

This rearrangement joins TRBV5-1 to TRBJ1-1; D ambiguous. Between the trimmed V and J ends, which lost 0 bases and 1 base, there was a span of 7 bases. The germline V gene encodes CDR1 SGHRS and CDR2 YFSETQ. The CDR3 covers 14 residues. CDR3 in amino acids: CASSLGLTNTEAFF. The CDR3 nucleotides are TGCGCCAGCAGCTTGGGACTGACGAACACTGAAGCTTTCTTT. The whole variable domain, filled in from reference TRBV5-1 and TRBJ1-1, reads KAGVTQTPRYLIKTRGQQVTLSCSPISGHRSVSWYQQTPGQGLQFLFEYFSETQRNKGNFPGRFSGRQFSNSRSEMNVSTLELGDSALYLCASSLGLTNTEAFFGQGTRLTVV.

The chain combines TRBV2 with TRBJ2-3; 8 nucleotides match TRBD1. Germline V gives CDR1 SNHLY, CDR2 FYNNEI. The CDR3 has 17 residues. V shed 1 base, J shed 2 bases, and the junction held 8 bases outside the gene matches. The CDR3 DNA reads TGTGCCAGCAGTGAAGGATTGACAGGGGTGGTCACAGATACGCAGTATTTT. Translated, it gives CASSEGLTGVVTDTQYF.

This clone occurred a few times. The V and J genes are TRBV7-2 and TRBJ2-3, with 9 nucleotides matching TRBD2. Germline assignment: CDR1 SGHTA and CDR2 FQGNSA. CDR3 length: 16 residues. Trimming cost V 2 bases and J 2 bases; bases outside gene matches: 5. The CDR3 loop reads CASSLTSGRVTDTQYF. Written as DNA, the CDR3 is TGTGCCAGCAGCTTAACTAGCGGGCGGGTCACAGATACGCAGTATTTT.

For the CDR3, the DNA is TGCGCCAGCAGCCAGGTGACTAGGAGGCCCTACGAGCAGTACTTC. Protein: CASSQVTRRPYEQYF. This sequence joins TRBV4-1 and TRBJ2-7; D possibly corresponds to TRBD2 (6 bases). The CDR3 loop spans 15 amino acids. Germline V gene sequence: CDR1 MGHRA, CDR2 YSYEKL. V was cut by 3 bases and J by 2 bases, with 14 bases left in between.

This sequence joins TRBV4-2 and TRBJ2-7, with 7 positions matching TRBD1. Per germline, CDR1 LGHNA and CDR2 YNFKEQ. The V gene end was trimmed by 4 bases and the J gene end by 1 base; junction bases not matched to a gene: 13. The CDR3 has 17 residues. CDR3 bases: TGTGCCAGCAGCCCTCCAGTTGGGGACAGCTATTCCTACGAGCAGTACTTC. Translation gives CASSPPVGDSYSYEQYF.

The V call is TRBV27, the J call TRBJ2-5, with a tentative D call TRBD2 (6 bases). This CDR3 has 13 residues. Germline-derived CDR1 and CDR2 are MNHEY and SMNVEV (reference sequence). V lost 4 bases, J lost 3 bases, and 9 bases lay in between. DNA of the CDR3: TGTGCCAGCAGTTCCCCGGGGGAAGAGACCCAGTACTTC. Its protein product is CASSSPGEETQYF.

This chain joins TRBV25-1 and TRBJ2-5; TRBD2 matches at 7 bases. V gave up 10 bases and J gave up 7 bases; unmatched junction bases: 9. Germline CDR1 is MGHDK and CDR2 is SYGVNS. The CDR3 has 12 amino acids. The CDR3 spells CATSWGGGTQYF. In DNA, the CDR3 is TGTGCCACCTCGTGGGGGGGAGGGACCCAGTACTTC.

CDR3 region: CASSQGGGRSGWYEQYF. The CDR3 nucleotides are TGCGCCAGCAGCCAAGGGGGGGGGCGGAGTGGATGGTACGAGCAGTACTTC. This rearrangement joins TRBV4-1 to TRBJ2-7; TRBD2 is a possible D gene (7 bases). The CDR3 is 17 amino acids. Per germline, CDR1 MGHRA and CDR2 YSYEKL. The V end was cut by 1 base, the J end by 4 bases, with 20 bases between.

In its sample, this clone is medium-sized. CDR3 nucleotides: TGTGCCAGCAGTGACGGGACAGGGGGGGATGAGCAGTTCTTC. This encodes CASSDGTGGDEQFF. The chain links TRBV6-4 to TRBJ2-1; 11 nucleotides line up with TRBD1. V trimming: 2 bases; J trimming: 8 bases; junction bases outside the gene matches: 2. Germline CDR1 MRHNA, CDR2 SNTAGT. The length of the CDR3 is 14 residues.

This chain uses TRBV5-6 with TRBJ1-4, with 9 bases lining up with TRBD1. Germline-derived CDR1 and CDR2 are SGHDT and YYEEEE. This CDR3 has 15 residues. V gave up 2 bases and J gave up 8 bases; unmatched junction bases: 7. DNA for the CDR3: TGTGCCAGCAGCTTCGTGGGACAGGGACTGGAAAAACTGTTTTTT. Amino acid sequence: CASSFVGQGLEKLFF.

The genes are TRBV9 and TRBJ2-2, with a possible D match to TRBD2 (5 bases). This CDR3 is built from 15 residues. Germline assignment: CDR1 SGDLS and CDR2 YYNGEE. Deletions cut 3 bases from V and 0 bases from J, with 9 bases between. The CDR3: CASSASGANTGELFF. The CDR3 DNA is TGTGCCAGCAGCGCCAGCGGAGCGAACACCGGGGAGCTGTTTTTT.

This clone was found a few times. CDR3 bases: TGTGCCAGCAGCGCGACCCCTAGCGAGTACGAGCAGTACTTC. Protein sequence: CASSATPSEYEQYF. The rearrangement links TRBV5-4 to TRBJ2-7, with D tentatively TRBD2 (6 bases). CDR3 length: 14 amino acids. CDR1 is SGHNT, CDR2 YYREEE, per germline (reference sequence). Deletions cut 4 bases from V and 4 bases from J, with 15 bases between.

A few counts support this clone. The chain carries TRBV5-4 and TRBJ2-7; 9 bases match TRBD1. This CDR3 region has 16 residues. The germline V gene encodes CDR1 SGHNT and CDR2 YYREEE (reference sequence). The V and J ends lost 0 bases and 0 bases, in that order; junction bases with no gene match: 4. CDR3 sequence reads: CASSLGDRGISYEQYF. As DNA, the CDR3 is TGTGCCAGCAGCTTGGGTGACAGGGGGATCTCCTACGAGCAGTACTTC.

As to this clone: A read error may produce the germline difference seen at one junction end. The chain joins TRBV10-1 to TRBJ2-5; D is unclear. The CDR3 totals 11 residues. Germline V CDR1 and CDR2: WNHNN, SYGVQD (reference sequence). CDR3 DNA sequence: TGCGCCAGCAGTGACAGTAATCTGTTACACTTC. Its protein product is CASSDSNLLHF.

The CDR3 sequence is CASSPQGANTGELFF. The CDR3 DNA reads as TGTGCCAGCTCACCACAGGGGGCGAACACCGGGGAGCTGTTTTTT. The gene calls are TRBV18 and TRBJ2-2; maybe TRBD1 (6 bases). This CDR3 is 15 amino acids long. The V and J ends lost 1 base and 0 bases respectively, with 6 bases between them. Germline V lookup: CDR1 KGHSH, CDR2 LQKENI.

The chain couples TRBV6-1 to TRBJ1-4; D gene unclear. CDR1 MNHNS and CDR2 SASEGT come from the germline V gene. The length of the CDR3 is 14 residues. V dropped 1 base and J dropped 7 bases, with 10 bases sitting between them. CDR3 bases: TGTGCCAGCAGTGAAGGTCGGGAGATTGAAAAACTGTTTTTT. Amino acids: CASSEGREIEKLFF.

Concerning this clone itself: Mismatch with germline at one junction end may stem from a read error. The rearrangement joins TRBV7-9 to TRBJ2-4; 7 nucleotides align to TRBD1. The CDR3 is 18 amino acids. Germline V gene data show CDR1 as SEHNR and CDR2 as FQNEAQ (reference sequence). CDR3 sequence: CSSSRQTGPLFGKNIQYF. The CDR3 coding sequence is TGTTCCAGCAGCCGACAGACAGGGCCCCTTTTTGGCAAAAACATTCAGTACTTC.

The V call is TRBV10-3, the J call TRBJ2-7; D is uncertain. This CDR3 comprises 12 residues. Per germline, CDR1 ENHRY and CDR2 SYGVKD. V lost 5 bases and J 0 bases, leaving 5 bases between the germline ends. The CDR3 nucleotides are TGTGCCATCAGTCAGGCCTCCTACGAGCAGTACTTC. Translation gives CAISQASYEQYF.

This clone was observed a few times. J is TRBJ1-1 and V is TRBV5-4, with 8 bases lining up with TRBD1. The ends lost 1 base at V and 3 bases at J; junction bases unmatched: 2. CDR3 length equals 14 residues. Germline-derived CDR1 and CDR2 are SGHNT and YYREEE (reference sequence). The CDR3: CASSLNRGDTEAFF. The CDR3 bases are TGTGCCAGCAGCTTGAACAGGGGGGACACTGAAGCTTTCTTT.

The V and J genes are TRBV11-2 and TRBJ2-7, with 9 nucleotides matching TRBD1. The germline V gene encodes CDR1 SGHAT and CDR2 FQNNGV. Unmatched junction bases numbered 9, after V lost 5 bases and J lost 1 base. CDR3 size: 16 residues. This CDR3 reads CASSPLKGQGSYEQYF. The CDR3 DNA sequence: TGTGCCAGCAGCCCTCTTAAGGGACAGGGATCCTACGAGCAGTACTTC.

The V gene is TRBV15, the J gene TRBJ2-5; 8 nucleotides align to TRBD2. Germline V gives CDR1 LNHNV, CDR2 YYDKDF (reference sequence). The CDR3 extends over 14 amino acids. V dropped 3 bases and J dropped 4; count of bases not matched to a gene: 4. Here the CDR3 DNA reads TGTGCCACCAGCAGTCTAGCGGGCCCAGAGACCCAGTACTTC. Its protein product is CATSSLAGPETQYF.

The chain recombines TRBV4-1 with TRBJ2-5; 15 bases are a match to TRBD2. The CDR3 covers 17 residues. The V gene's germline CDR1 is MGHRA and CDR2 YSYEKL. Unmatched junction bases numbered 3, after V lost 3 bases and J lost 1 base. The CDR3 coding sequence is TGCGCCAGCAGCCAGGGGACTAGCGGGAGGACCCAAGAGACCCAGTACTTC. As protein: CASSQGTSGRTQETQYF.